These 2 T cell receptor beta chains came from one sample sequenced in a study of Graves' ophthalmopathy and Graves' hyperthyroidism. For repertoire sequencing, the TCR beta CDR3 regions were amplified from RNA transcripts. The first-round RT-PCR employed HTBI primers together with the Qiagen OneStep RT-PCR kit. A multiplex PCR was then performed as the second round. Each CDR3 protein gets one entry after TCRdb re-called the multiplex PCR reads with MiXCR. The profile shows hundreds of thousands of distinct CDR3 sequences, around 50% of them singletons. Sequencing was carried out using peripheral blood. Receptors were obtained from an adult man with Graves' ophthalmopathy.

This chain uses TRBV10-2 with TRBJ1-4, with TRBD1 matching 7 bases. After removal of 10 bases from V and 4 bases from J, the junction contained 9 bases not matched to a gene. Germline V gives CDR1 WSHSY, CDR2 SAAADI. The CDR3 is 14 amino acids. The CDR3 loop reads CATTWGQNNEKLFF. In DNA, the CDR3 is TGCGCCACCACGTGGGGACAGAATAATGAAAAACTGTTTTTT.

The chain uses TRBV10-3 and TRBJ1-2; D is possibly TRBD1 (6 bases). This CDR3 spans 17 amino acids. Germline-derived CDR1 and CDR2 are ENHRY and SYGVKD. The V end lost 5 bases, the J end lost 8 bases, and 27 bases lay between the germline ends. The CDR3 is CAISYSRGAGGGYGYTF. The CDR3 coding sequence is TGTGCCATCAGTTACTCTCGGGGGGCGGGCGGGGGTTACGGCTACACCTTC.